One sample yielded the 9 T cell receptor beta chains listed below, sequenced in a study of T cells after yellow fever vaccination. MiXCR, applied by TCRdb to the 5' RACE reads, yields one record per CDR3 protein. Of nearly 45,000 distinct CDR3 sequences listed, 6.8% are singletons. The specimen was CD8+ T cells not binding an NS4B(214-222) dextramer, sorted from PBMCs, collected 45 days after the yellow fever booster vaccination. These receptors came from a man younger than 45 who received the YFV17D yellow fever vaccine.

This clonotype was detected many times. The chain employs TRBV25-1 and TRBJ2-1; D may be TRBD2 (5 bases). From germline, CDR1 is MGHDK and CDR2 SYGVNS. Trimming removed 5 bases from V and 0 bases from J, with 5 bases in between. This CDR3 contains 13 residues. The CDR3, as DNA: TGTGCCAGCAGTCGGGACTCCTACAATGAGCAGTTCTTC. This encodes CASSRDSYNEQFF.

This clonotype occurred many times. DNA for the CDR3: TGCAGCGTTGAAGGACTAGCGGGACAAGAGATGTACGAGCAGTACTTC. Translated, it gives CSVEGLAGQEMYEQYF. The chain is built from TRBV29-1 and TRBJ2-7, with 11 positions matching TRBD2. This CDR3 comprises 16 residues. CDR1 and CDR2 from the germline V gene are SQVTM and ANQGSEA. Losses at the gene ends were 1 base for V and 4 bases for J; bases not matched to a gene: 9.

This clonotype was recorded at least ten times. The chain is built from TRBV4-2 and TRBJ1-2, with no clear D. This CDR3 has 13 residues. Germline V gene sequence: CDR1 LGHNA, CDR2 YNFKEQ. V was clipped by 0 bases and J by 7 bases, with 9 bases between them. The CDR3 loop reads CASSQEGLLGYTF. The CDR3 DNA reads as TGTGCCAGCAGCCAAGAGGGCCTCCTTGGCTACACCTTC.

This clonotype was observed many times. This CDR3 is CASSGSPTGEQYF. CDR3 DNA: TGTGCCAGCAGTGGTAGCCCGACGGGGGAGCAGTACTTC. The chain recombines TRBV28 with TRBJ2-7; a weak D match, TRBD2 (5 bases). Trimming left V 5 bases short and J 7 bases short, with 15 bases between. The CDR3 sequence is 13 residues long. Per germline, CDR1 MDHEN and CDR2 SYDVKM.

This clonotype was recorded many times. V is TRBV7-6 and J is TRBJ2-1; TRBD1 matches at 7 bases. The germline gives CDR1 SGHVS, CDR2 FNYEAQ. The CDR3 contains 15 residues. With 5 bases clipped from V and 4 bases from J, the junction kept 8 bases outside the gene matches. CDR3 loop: CASSPPGTAYNEQFF. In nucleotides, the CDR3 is TGTGCCAGCAGCCCCCCCGGGACAGCTTACAATGAGCAGTTCTTC.

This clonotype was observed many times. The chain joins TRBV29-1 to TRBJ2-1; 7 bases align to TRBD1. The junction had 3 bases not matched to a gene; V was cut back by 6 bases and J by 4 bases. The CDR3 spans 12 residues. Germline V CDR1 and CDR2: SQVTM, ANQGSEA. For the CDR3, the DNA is TGCAGCGTGGGACAGCTATACAATGAGCAGTTCTTC. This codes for CSVGQLYNEQFF.

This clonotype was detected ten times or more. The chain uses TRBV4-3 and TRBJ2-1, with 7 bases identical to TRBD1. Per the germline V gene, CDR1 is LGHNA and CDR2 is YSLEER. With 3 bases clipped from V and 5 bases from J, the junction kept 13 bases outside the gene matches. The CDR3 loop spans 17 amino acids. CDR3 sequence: CASSHIVVATGHNEQFF. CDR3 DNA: TGCGCCAGCAGCCACATAGTAGTTGCGACAGGGCACAATGAGCAGTTCTTC.

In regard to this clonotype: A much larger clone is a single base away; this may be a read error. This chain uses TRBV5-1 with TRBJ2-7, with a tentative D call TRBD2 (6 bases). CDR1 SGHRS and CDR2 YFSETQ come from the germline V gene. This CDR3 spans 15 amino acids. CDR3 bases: TGCGCCGGCAGCTTCGACCCAACCGGGGGCTACGAGCAGTACTTC. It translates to CAGSFDPTGGYEQYF.

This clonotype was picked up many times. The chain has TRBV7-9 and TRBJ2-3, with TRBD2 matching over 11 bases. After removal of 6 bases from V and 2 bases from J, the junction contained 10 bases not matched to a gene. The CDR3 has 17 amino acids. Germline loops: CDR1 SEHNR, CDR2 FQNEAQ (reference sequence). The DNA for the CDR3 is TGTGCCAGCAGAGTAGCGGGAGGGATTTCCGACACAGATACGCAGTATTTT. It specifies CASRVAGGISDTDTQYF. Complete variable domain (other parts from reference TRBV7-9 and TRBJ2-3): DTGVSQNPRHKITKRGQNVTFRCDPISEHNRLYWYRQTLGQGPEFLTYFQNEAQLEKSRLLSDRFSAERPKGSFSTLEIQRTEQGDSAMYLCASRVAGGISDTDTQYFGPGTRLTVL.